Each of the 12 T cell receptor beta chains below was sequenced from the same sample in a study of cytomegalovirus exposure and HLA in healthy donors. PCR amplification relied on 60 Vbeta primers (plus 13 Jbeta primers). The method was immunoSEQ multiplex PCR; TCRdb's version includes in-frame clones alone and lacks a portion of them. The sample records more than 150,000 clones, roughly 76% being singletons. The sample taken for sequencing was PBMCs. The receptors shown here come from a man in his forties in good health and CMV-seropositive.

This rearrangement joins TRBV6-5 to TRBJ2-5, with 7 positions matching TRBD1. The J call may be mistaken, given a closer DNA end match to TRBJ2-7. The CDR3 has 14 amino acids. Germline V CDR1 and CDR2: MNHEY, SVGAGI. The CDR3: CASRRQGQSYEQYF. Written as DNA, the CDR3 is TGTGCCAGCAGAAGACAGGGACAGTCCTACGAGCAGTACTTC.

The rearrangement uses TRBV27 and TRBJ2-1; D perhaps matches TRBD2 (5 bases). CDR3 length: 16 residues. V lost 6 bases to trimming and J lost 4 bases, with 19 bases between them. In germline, CDR1 is MNHEY, CDR2 SMNVEV (reference sequence). The CDR3 sequence: CASRRPFTGLYNEQFF. DNA for the CDR3: TGTGCCAGCAGAAGGCCCTTTACGGGGTTGTACAATGAGCAGTTCTTC.

This clone has only a few counts. The chain carries TRBV9 and TRBJ2-3; 7 bases are shared with TRBD1. This CDR3 has 16 residues. CDR1 and CDR2 (germline): SGDLS, YYNGEE. V was clipped by 2 bases and J by 1 base; unmatched bases: 7. CDR3 sequence reads: CASSVLGTERTDTQYF. The CDR3 nucleotides read TGTGCCAGCAGCGTCTTAGGGACAGAACGCACAGATACGCAGTATTTT.

This clone was counted a single time. The chain employs TRBV9 and TRBJ2-3; 15 bases match TRBD2. Germline CDR1 SGDLS, CDR2 YYNGEE. The CDR3 covers 17 residues. V gave up 0 bases and J gave up 4 bases; unmatched junction bases: 3. CDR3 region: CASSVGTSGGASDTQYF. The CDR3 nucleotides are TGTGCCAGCAGCGTAGGGACTAGCGGGGGGGCCTCAGATACGCAGTATTTT.

This sequence joins TRBV10-2 and TRBJ2-1; 10 nucleotides line up with TRBD2. The germline V gene encodes CDR1 WSHSY and CDR2 SAAADI. The trim removed 3 bases at V and 7 bases at J, leaving 3 bases unmatched. CDR3 size: 14 residues. The CDR3 sequence is CASSELAGPNEQFF. The CDR3 region has the DNA TGCGCCAGCAGTGAACTAGCGGGGCCTAATGAGCAGTTCTTC.

About this clone itself: The junction differs from germline at one of its ends, possibly a read error. This chain uses TRBV23-1 with TRBJ2-3; D is possibly TRBD1 (5 bases). TRBV23-1 is classed as an ORF, of uncertain function. CDR3 length: 16 residues. CDR3 protein: CASSQSPGPPTGTQYF. The CDR3 DNA reads as TGCGCCAGCAGTCAAAGTCCAGGGCCCCCCACAGGTACGCAGTATTTT.

The V gene is TRBV27, the J gene TRBJ1-6; D possibly corresponds to TRBD1 (5 bases). Per germline, CDR1 MNHEY and CDR2 SMNVEV (reference sequence). The CDR3 is 15 residues long. Trimming removed 7 bases at V and 5 bases at J, with 15 bases between. The CDR3 region has the DNA TGTGCCAGCACCCAAAGGGGTTTGAATAATTCACCCCTCCACTTT. It translates to CASTQRGLNNSPLHF.

This clone appeared a single time. This sequence joins TRBV19 and TRBJ2-7; D uncertain. The CDR3 loop spans 13 amino acids. CDR1 and CDR2 from the germline V gene are LNHDA and SQIVND (reference sequence). V was trimmed by 3 bases and J by 4 bases, leaving 10 bases between them. CDR3 coding DNA: TGTGCCAGTAGTATCAGAATGTTGTACGAGCAGTACTTC. It translates to CASSIRMLYEQYF. The full variable domain, in which reference TRBV19 and TRBJ2-7 provide the parts outside the CDR3, is DGGITQSPKYLFRKEGQNVTLSCEQNLNHDAMYWYRQDPGQGLRLIYYSQIVNDFQKGDIAEGYSVSREKKESFPLTVTSAQKNPTAFYLCASSIRMLYEQYFGPGTRLTVT.

The CDR3 DNA follows: TGTGCCAGCAGCCCGGTCTCAGATACGCAGTATTTT. Its translation: CASSPVSDTQYF. This chain joins TRBV7-2 and TRBJ2-3; D ambiguous. Trimming shortened V by 5 bases and J by 4 bases, and 7 bases separated the two germline ends. Germline V gene lookup returns CDR1 SGHTA and CDR2 FQGNSA. The CDR3 covers 12 residues. Combining the CDR3 with reference TRBV7-2 and TRBJ2-3 gives the whole variable domain GAGVSQSPSNKVTEKGKDVELRCDPISGHTALYWYRQSLGQGLEFLIYFQGNSAPDKSGLPSDRFSAERTGGSVSTLTIQRTQQEDSAVYLCASSPVSDTQYFGPGTRLTVL.

The V gene is TRBV28, the J gene TRBJ2-7; D gene uncertain. Trimming left V 1 base short and J 3 bases short, with 4 bases between. This CDR3 region has 12 residues. The germline CDR1 and CDR2 sequences are MDHEN and SYDVKM. The CDR3 coding sequence is TGTGCCAGCAGTTTATACGGCTACGAGCAGTACTTC. Residues: CASSLYGYEQYF. Variable domain in full (rest from reference TRBV28 and TRBJ2-7): DVKVTQSSRYLVKRTGEKVFLECVQDMDHENMFWYRQDPGLGLRLIYFSYDVKMKEKGDIPEGYSVSREKKERFSLILESASTNQTSMYLCASSLYGYEQYFGPGTRLTVT.

This clone has only one observation. The chain joins TRBV11-3 to TRBJ2-3; no clear D gene. The CDR3 totals 14 residues. The germline CDR1 and CDR2 sequences are SGHNT and YENEEA. Trimming stripped 0 bases from V and 10 bases from J, with 14 bases between. CDR3: CASSLDGPEAAQYF. Here the CDR3 DNA reads TGTGCCAGCAGCTTAGATGGTCCCGAGGCCGCGCAGTATTTT.

This clone was recorded only once. The rearrangement uses TRBV28 and TRBJ1-5; D gene uncertain. V was pared by 11 bases and J by 6 bases, with 20 bases between. Germline CDR1 MDHEN, CDR2 SYDVKM. CDR3 length: 14 amino acids. The CDR3 sequence: CAPRRGGFGQPQHF. The CDR3 DNA is TGTGCCCCCCGACGGGGAGGGTTCGGTCAGCCCCAGCATTTT.